Following are 5 T cell receptor beta chains from one sample sequenced in a study of OX40 agonist ivuxolimab in advanced cancers. The repertoire was sequenced with immunoSEQ multiplex PCR; TCRdb's copy has only in-frame clones and lacks some. The repertoire includes about 86,000 clones, about 83% of them detected once, and 1.1% to 1.5% sits in the top ten. The starting material was CD4+ or CD8+ T cells sorted from blood, obtained in a trial of the OX40 agonist ivuxolimab. The receptors here all came from an adult with an advanced solid tumor such as melanoma, head and neck, liver or kidney cancer.

The chain joins TRBV6-6 to TRBJ1-5; unclear D gene. Trimming shortened V by 8 bases and J by 2 bases, and 19 bases separated the two germline ends. The CDR3 is 16 residues long. Germline assignment: CDR1 MNHNY and CDR2 SVGAGI (reference sequence). The CDR3 loop reads CASGQELSSGNQPQHF. DNA for the CDR3: TGTGCCAGCGGCCAAGAATTGAGCAGCGGCAATCAGCCCCAGCATTTT.

This clone has a single count. The V call is TRBV7-3, the J call TRBJ1-1, with D unresolved. CDR3 length: 15 residues. Trimming shortened V by 0 bases and J by 6 bases, and 14 bases separated the two germline ends. Germline values: CDR1 SGHTA, CDR2 FQGTGA. The CDR3 protein is CASSLTSAGLAEAFF. The CDR3, as DNA: TGTGCCAGCAGCTTAACGTCGGCCGGACTTGCTGAAGCTTTCTTT.

The gene calls are TRBV7-2 and TRBJ1-3, with D maybe TRBD1 (6 bases). CDR1 is SGHTA and CDR2 is FQGNSA in the germline V gene. The CDR3 spans 15 residues. V lost 3 bases and J 2 bases, leaving 11 bases between the germline ends. As DNA, the CDR3 is TGTGCCAGCAGCTTTACTACAGGGCCTGGAAACACCATATATTTT. This encodes CASSFTTGPGNTIYF.

This chain joins TRBV7-2 and TRBJ2-5; D is undetermined. Germline lookup yields CDR1 SGHTA and CDR2 FQGNSA. The V end was cut by 2 bases, the J end by 6 bases, with 4 bases between. There are 11 residues in the CDR3. CDR3 DNA sequence: TGTGCCAGCAGCTTATCGAAGACCCAGTACTTC. This encodes CASSLSKTQYF.

The rearrangement links TRBV5-6 to TRBJ2-5; D gene uncertain. V lost 4 bases and J lost 2, with 3 bases in between. The CDR3 loop spans 11 amino acids. Germline V gene sequence: CDR1 SGHDT, CDR2 YYEEEE. Here the CDR3 reads CASSIQETQYF. The CDR3 nucleotides read TGTGCCAGCAGCATACAAGAGACCCAGTACTTC.